This TCR beta chain originates from a study of blood T cell repertoires in COVID-19. Study details: COVID-19 samples from acute and convalescent phases originated in the United States, Italy and Spain.

In the source study's methods: Estimated nucleated cell counts came from reference gene primer amplification. The protocol was immunoSEQ multiplex PCR, while the TCRdb copy is restricted to in-frame clones and leaves out a portion. V, J and clone size are taken as reported in that table, and D and trimming were inferred from the DNA itself. The table has about 200,000 clones, about 83% seen once. This CDR3 has 16 amino acids. Looked up from germline, CDR1 is LNHDA and CDR2 is SQIVND (reference sequence). Trimming removed 5 bases from V and 6 bases from J, with 20 bases in between. The chain is built from TRBV19 and TRBJ1-5; no firm D call. The source of this sequence is a person aged 65 to 85 with COVID-19, enrolled during active disease. The material sequenced was peripheral blood. In DNA, the CDR3 is TGTGCCAGTAGTCTCAAGGCGACCCTAGGGAGTCAGCCCCAGCATTTT. Residues: CASSLKATLGSQPQHF.